This TCR beta chain was sequenced during a study of T cell repertoires in cytomegalovirus infection. Background on the study: CMV infection plus the matching HLA type was flagged by public TCR beta signatures.

TCRdb re-analysed the reads in MiXCR, keeping a single row per CDR3 protein. The profile shows 110,000 or so distinct CDR3 sequences, around 30% of them singletons. Details on this clonotype: What it binds is unknown.

The CDR3 runs to 14 residues. Germline values: CDR1 SGHDT, CDR2 YYEEEE. Unmatched junction bases numbered 2, after V lost 2 bases and J lost 5 bases. The specimen comprised CD8+ T cells from cultured PBMCs, sampled from culture after CMV antigen stimulation. This TCR came from a human donor in good health (CMV status not recorded). Some clones in this sample may be carry-over from other donors' samples. The chain has TRBV5-6 and TRBJ2-7; 12 bases agree with TRBD1. The CDR3 sequence: CASSFGTGGHEQYF. CDR3 nucleotide sequence: TGTGCCAGCAGCTTCGGGACAGGGGGCCACGAGCAGTACTTC.